The clone carrying this T cell receptor beta chain was counted a few times. The source of the sample is a study of esophageal squamous cell carcinoma under preoperative chemotherapy. Looked up from germline, CDR1 is MNHEY and CDR2 is SVGAGI. The CDR3 is made up of 13 amino acids. A single record per CDR3 protein comes from TCRdb applying MiXCR to the PCR reads. The table lists approximately 15,000 distinct CDR3 sequences, 60% of them singletons. Sample time point: before preoperative PTX-NDP chemotherapy. Collection of the sample occurred from a patient given preoperative chemotherapy. This chain connects TRBV6-5 to TRBJ2-5; 10 bases are a match to TRBD1. The end of the DNA aligns better with TRBJ2-7, so the J call may be wrong. This TCR was sampled from a human donor with esophageal squamous cell carcinoma. The donor label of this sample is uncertain. CDR3 in DNA: TGTGCCAGCAGTTCAAGACAGGGGGCCGAGCAGTACTTC. This translates into CASSSRQGAEQYF.